The 30 T cell receptor beta chains in this list originate from one sample, sequenced in a study of Ad26.COV2.S vaccination and SARS-CoV-2 variants. Treatment reported: some 20 received Ad26.COV2.S at low or high dose, single or two shots; 5 received placebo; per-sample allocation not given. All samples were drawn on day 63, counting from the first vaccine or placebo injection. Generated by immunoSEQ multiplex PCR, the TCRdb table keeps only in-frame clones and is missing some. The table records about 680,000 clones, 89% of them present only once. The source material was peripheral blood, sampled in a trial of Ad26.COV2.S vaccine versus placebo. The receptors come from a person between 18 and 65 years old who received the Ad26.COV2.S COVID-19 vaccine or a placebo.

This clone was seen a handful of times. The chain employs TRBV7-2 and TRBJ1-1, with D tentatively TRBD1 (6 bases). V was clipped by 4 bases and J by 7 bases, with 19 bases between them. The CDR3 runs 15 residues. CDR1 is SGHTA, CDR2 FQGNSA, per germline. CDR3 nucleotides: TGTGCCAGCAGCTCCCTCCTAGGGGGGGCGGTTGAAGCTTTCTTT. Protein: CASSSLLGGAVEAFF.

The V and J genes are TRBV5-1 and TRBJ2-3; the D is unclear. This CDR3 comprises 16 residues. V was trimmed by 0 bases and J by 0 bases, leaving 11 bases between them. From germline, CDR1 is SGHRS and CDR2 YFSETQ. The CDR3 spells CASSLVGSHSTDTQYF. The CDR3 nucleotides read TGCGCCAGCAGCTTGGTCGGTTCACATAGCACAGATACGCAGTATTTT.

In this sample, this clone turned up once. The CDR3 reads CASSVDIQGAYEQYF. CDR3 sequence (DNA): TGTGCCAGCAGCGTAGACATACAGGGGGCGTACGAGCAGTACTTC. J is TRBJ2-7 and V is TRBV9; 9 nucleotides agree with TRBD1. Germline-derived CDR1 and CDR2 are SGDLS and YYNGEE. The V segment lost 0 bases and the J segment 4 bases; nucleotides outside the gene matches: 5. The CDR3 is made up of 15 amino acids.

The rearrangement uses TRBV2 and TRBJ1-5, with a weak D call TRBD1 (6 bases). V gave up 6 bases and J gave up 1 base, with 10 bases separating them. Germline CDR1 SNHLY, CDR2 FYNNEI. The CDR3 contains 14 residues. The CDR3 sequence is CASRYRASNQPQHF. DNA of the CDR3: TGTGCCAGCAGATACAGGGCGAGCAATCAGCCCCAGCATTTT.

This clone was counted a single time. J is TRBJ2-7 and V is TRBV15; D remains ambiguous. V gave up 0 bases and J gave up 3 bases, with 12 bases separating them. The CDR3 consists of 15 residues. Per the germline V gene, CDR1 is LNHNV and CDR2 is YYDKDF (reference sequence). The CDR3 DNA reads as TGTGCCACCAGCAGAGATCTGTCCTCGGGCTACGAGCAGTACTTC. Translating it yields CATSRDLSSGYEQYF.

J is TRBJ2-3 and V is TRBV6-5; D might be TRBD1 or TRBD2, each matching 7 bases. This CDR3 has 14 residues. Germline-derived CDR1 and CDR2 are MNHEY and SVGAGI. Trimming pared 7 bases from V and 6 bases from J, leaving 17 bases between. The CDR3 reads CASTRGGIGDTQYF. CDR3 DNA sequence: TGTGCCAGCACCAGGGGGGGCATCGGGGATACGCAGTATTTT.

In this sample, this clone turned up many times. This chain links TRBV4-1 with TRBJ1-1; D may be TRBD1 (5 bases). Trimming stripped 0 bases from V and 1 base from J, with 15 bases between. The CDR3 extends over 17 amino acids. Germline V gene data show CDR1 as MGHRA and CDR2 as YSYEKL. For the CDR3, the DNA is TGCGCCAGCAGCCAAGATGGGGGACGAGCGGGGAACACTGAAGCTTTCTTT. It encodes CASSQDGGRAGNTEAFF.

This clone was seen more than once but under ten times. The chain employs TRBV18 and TRBJ2-7; 7 bases fit TRBD2. Germline V CDR1 and CDR2: KGHSH, LQKENI. The CDR3 sequence is 13 residues long. V gave up 4 bases and J gave up 5 bases; unmatched junction bases: 5. The CDR3 region is CASSQWEGHEQYF. The CDR3 DNA follows: TGTGCCAGCTCACAATGGGAGGGCCACGAGCAGTACTTC.

Written as DNA, the CDR3 is TGTGCCAGCAGCTTAGAAGGCGGCTTCGGAAACACCATATATTTT. Its translation: CASSLEGGFGNTIYF. The rearrangement uses TRBV7-2 and TRBJ1-3; D is ambiguous. V lost 1 base, J lost 4 bases, and 11 bases lay in between. The germline CDR1 and CDR2 sequences are SGHTA and FQGNSA. CDR3 size: 15 residues.

This sequence joins TRBV18 and TRBJ1-5; perhaps TRBD1 as D (5 bases). Germline V gene data show CDR1 as KGHSH and CDR2 as LQKENI. There are 16 residues in the CDR3. Trimming left V 2 bases short and J 4 bases short, with 15 bases between. The CDR3: CASSPEAGWGNQPQHF. The CDR3 nucleotides are TGTGCCAGCTCACCAGAGGCAGGGTGGGGAAATCAGCCCCAGCATTTT.

V is TRBV5-6 and J is TRBJ1-2; tentatively, D is TRBD1 (5 bases). V was shortened by 4 bases and J by 3 bases, with 13 bases between the two germline ends. The CDR3 consists of 14 residues. The germline V gene has CDR1 SGHDT and CDR2 YYEEEE. In nucleotides, the CDR3 is TGTGCCAGCAGCCCTGGGCGGGGGTACTATGGCTACACCTTC. Protein product: CASSPGRGYYGYTF. The full variable domain, its missing parts supplied by reference TRBV5-6 and TRBJ1-2, is DAGVTQSPTHLIKTRGQQVTLRCSPKSGHDTVSWYQQALGQGPQFIFQYYEEEERQRGNFPDRFSGHQFPNYSSELNVNALLLGDSALYLCASSPGRGYYGYTFGSGTRLTVV.

The CDR3 is CAWSPPGDGRSQHF. For the CDR3, the DNA is TGTGCCTGGAGTCCCCCGGGGGACGGGAGGTCCCAGCATTTT. The chain has TRBV30 and TRBJ1-5, with D maybe TRBD1 (5 bases). Trimming pared 2 bases from V and 11 bases from J, leaving 19 bases between. The CDR3 consists of 14 residues. CDR1 GTSNPN and CDR2 SVGIG come from the germline V gene (reference sequence).

This sequence joins TRBV7-3 and TRBJ2-3; 10 bases are a match to TRBD2. V gave up 2 bases and J gave up 1 base; unmatched junction bases: 3. This CDR3 contains 16 residues. Germline CDR1 reads SGHTA; CDR2 reads FQGTGA. In DNA form, the CDR3 reads TGTGCCAGCAGCTTACTCGGACTAGCGGGCACAGATACGCAGTATTTT. It translates to CASSLLGLAGTDTQYF.

J is TRBJ2-6 and V is TRBV6-5; D remains unclear. The CDR3 sequence is 15 residues long. The germline V gene has CDR1 MNHEY and CDR2 SVGAGI. V dropped 7 bases and J dropped 0 bases, with 10 bases sitting between them. The CDR3 spells CASIGASSGANVLTF. The CDR3 nucleotides are TGTGCCAGCATCGGAGCTAGCTCTGGGGCCAACGTCCTGACTTTC.

This chain links TRBV18 with TRBJ1-5; D is ambiguous. There are 15 residues in the CDR3. V was clipped by 6 bases and J by 7 bases, with 19 bases between them. Germline CDR1 and CDR2: KGHSH and LQKENI. The CDR3 region is CASSPRSESGQPQHF. The DNA for the CDR3 is TGTGCCAGCTCCCCCAGGTCCGAAAGTGGGCAGCCCCAGCATTTT.

This chain joins TRBV12-5 and TRBJ2-1; 8 bases are a match to TRBD1. V trimming: 6 bases; J trimming: 2 bases; junction bases outside the gene matches: 3. Germline lookup yields CDR1 LGHNT and CDR2 FRNRAP. This CDR3 contains 14 residues. CDR3: CASGPGQAYNEQFF. In DNA, the CDR3 is TGTGCTAGTGGCCCGGGACAGGCCTACAATGAGCAGTTCTTC.

This chain connects TRBV25-1 to TRBJ2-2; tentative D call: TRBD2 (6 bases). The CDR3 sequence is 13 residues long. With 6 bases removed from V and 5 bases from J, the gap between germline ends came to 10 bases. CDR1 and CDR2 (germline): MGHDK, SYGVNS. This chain's CDR3 is CASRASGTGELFF. The CDR3 DNA is TGTGCCAGCAGAGCGAGCGGGACCGGGGAGCTGTTTTTT.

The rearrangement joins TRBV29-1 to TRBJ2-1; 9 bases agree with TRBD2. The CDR3 sequence is 14 residues long. Germline values: CDR1 SQVTM, CDR2 ANQGSEA. V dropped 8 bases and J dropped 8; count of bases not matched to a gene: 13. CDR3 residues: CSTISGGSRDEQFF. The CDR3 nucleotides are TGCAGCACGATTAGCGGGGGCTCGAGGGATGAGCAGTTCTTC.

The gene calls are TRBV7-8 and TRBJ1-1; D is unclear. V lost 4 bases and J lost 3, with 9 bases in between. From germline, CDR1 is SGHVS and CDR2 FQNEAQ. The CDR3 covers 13 residues. CDR3 residues: CASSWMRDTEAFF. CDR3 nucleotides: TGTGCCAGCAGCTGGATGAGGGACACTGAAGCTTTCTTT.

The chain uses TRBV7-3 and TRBJ2-2; D possibly corresponds to TRBD2 (6 bases). Deletions cut 5 bases from V and 6 bases from J, with 16 bases between. The CDR3 covers 15 residues. Germline CDR1 reads SGHTA; CDR2 reads FQGTGA. The CDR3 spells CASSPRDRGSGELFF. The CDR3 coding sequence is TGTGCCAGCAGCCCCCGGGACCGGGGGTCCGGGGAGCTGTTTTTT.

The chain links TRBV25-1 to TRBJ1-6; 8 bases match TRBD1. The CDR3 runs 14 residues. Trimming removed 6 bases from V and 5 bases from J; junction bases left unmatched: 3. Germline CDR1 is MGHDK and CDR2 is SYGVNS. The CDR3 coding sequence is TGTGCCAGCAGCCAGACAGGGGATAATTCACCCCTCCACTTT. It yields the protein CASSQTGDNSPLHF.

The chain has TRBV5-4 and TRBJ1-4; TRBD1 matches 8 bases. This CDR3 is 17 amino acids long. Per germline, CDR1 SGHNT and CDR2 YYREEE (reference sequence). With 4 bases clipped from V and 0 bases from J, the junction kept 8 bases outside the gene matches. The CDR3 DNA is TGTGCCAGCAGCCCGGGACAGGCGAACCCAACTAATGAAAAACTGTTTTTT. This translates into CASSPGQANPTNEKLFF. Supplemented by reference TRBV5-4 and TRBJ1-4, the full variable domain reads ETGVTQSPTHLIKTRGQQVTLRCSSQSGHNTVSWYQQALGQGPQFIFQYYREEENGRGNFPPRFSGLQFPNYSSELNVNALELDDSALYLCASSPGQANPTNEKLFFGSGTQLSVL.

The V and J genes are TRBV4-3 and TRBJ2-2, with 7 positions matching TRBD1. V gave up 1 base and J gave up 2 bases; unmatched junction bases: 4. The CDR3 extends over 16 amino acids. Germline V gene sequence: CDR1 LGHNA, CDR2 YSLEER. CDR3 sequence: CASSQGGGFNTGELFF. CDR3 sequence (DNA): TGCGCCAGCAGCCAAGGAGGGGGCTTCAACACCGGGGAGCTGTTTTTT.

The chain combines TRBV30 with TRBJ2-7; 7 bases are shared with TRBD1. The ends lost 0 bases at V and 5 bases at J; junction bases unmatched: 10. CDR1 GTSNPN and CDR2 SVGIG come from the germline V gene (reference sequence). The CDR3 contains 15 residues. The CDR3 sequence: CAWSVGTVLGNEQYF. CDR3 DNA sequence: TGTGCCTGGAGTGTGGGGACAGTGCTGGGGAACGAGCAGTACTTC.

The chain links TRBV5-1 to TRBJ2-1, with TRBD2 matching 12 bases. This CDR3 has 17 amino acids. V dropped 3 bases and J dropped 6; count of bases not matched to a gene: 10. Germline assignment: CDR1 SGHRS and CDR2 YFSETQ. The CDR3 DNA reads as TGCGCCAGCAGCTCGGGACTAGCGGGCCTACACCCCAATGAGCAGTTCTTC. Protein sequence: CASSSGLAGLHPNEQFF.

The chain combines TRBV7-2 with TRBJ1-1, with TRBD1 as a possible D gene (6 bases). The V gene lost 6 bases and the J gene lost 5 bases, with 19 bases spanning the gap. Germline CDR1 reads SGHTA; CDR2 reads FQGNSA. The CDR3 is made up of 15 amino acids. The DNA of the CDR3 is TGTGCCAGCAGGTGGGGAGGGGGGCGTGGGACTGAAGCTTTCTTT. It codes for CASRWGGGRGTEAFF.

The chain links TRBV4-3 to TRBJ2-7; D remains unclear. The length of the CDR3 is 15 residues. Trimming shortened V by 0 bases and J by 3 bases, and 12 bases separated the two germline ends. Looked up from germline, CDR1 is LGHNA and CDR2 is YSLEER. CDR3: CASSQDRSPRYEQYF. DNA of the CDR3: TGCGCCAGCAGCCAAGATAGGAGTCCCCGCTACGAGCAGTACTTC.

The chain uses TRBV5-1 and TRBJ1-5; 8 bases match TRBD1. The CDR3 is 17 amino acids. Germline V CDR1 and CDR2: SGHRS, YFSETQ. V trimming: 0 bases; J trimming: 3 bases; junction bases outside the gene matches: 8. CDR3 nucleotide sequence: TGCGCCAGCAGCTTGGATGGGACAGGAGCCCTCAATCAGCCCCAGCATTTT. It translates to CASSLDGTGALNQPQHF.

As to this clone: The identical CDR3 is also encoded by other nucleotide sequences in the sample. V usage is TRBV18 and J usage is TRBJ1-5, with D possibly being TRBD1 (5 bases). The CDR3 runs to 13 residues. The V gene lost 2 bases and the J gene lost 5 bases, with 7 bases spanning the gap. Looked up from germline, CDR1 is KGHSH and CDR2 is LQKENI. Here the CDR3 reads CASSPGTDQPQHF. The CDR3 coding sequence is TGTGCCAGCTCACCAGGGACTGATCAGCCCCAGCATTTT.

This chain joins TRBV5-1 and TRBJ2-1, with D tentatively TRBD2 (6 bases). There are 11 residues in the CDR3. Trimming removed 4 bases from V and 16 bases from J, with 15 bases in between. CDR1 and CDR2 from the germline V gene are SGHRS and YFSETQ. CDR3 loop: CASSDTGVEFF. CDR3 nucleotides: TGCGCCAGCAGCGATACGGGGGTTGAATTCTTC. Variable domain in full (rest from reference TRBV5-1 and TRBJ2-1): KAGVTQTPRYLIKTRGQQVTLSCSPISGHRSVSWYQQTPGQGLQFLFEYFSETQRNKGNFPGRFSGRQFSNSRSEMNVSTLELGDSALYLCASSDTGVEFFGPGTRLTVL.